This entry lists 17 T cell receptor beta chains sequenced from one sample in a study of a mutant IDH1 vaccine in newly diagnosed glioma. Assay: immunoSEQ multiplex PCR; the TCRdb copy retains only in-frame clones and omits some. Among tens of thousands of clones listed, approximately 86% were seen once. As for time point: week 47, end of study. Vaccinated patients received 300 ug of mutant IDH1 20-mer peptide per dose, with topical imiquimod. No antigens are known for them. The sequenced sample was PBMCs, obtained from a glioma patient whose treatment included an IDH1 peptide vaccine. These receptors originate from a young man with glioma. Some clones in this sample may be carry-over from other donors' samples.

This chain connects TRBV5-1 to TRBJ1-4, with 8 nucleotides matching TRBD1. The V segment lost 4 bases and the J segment 2 bases; nucleotides outside the gene matches: 4. CDR1 and CDR2 (germline): SGHRS, YFSETQ. The CDR3 has 15 residues. CDR3 nucleotides: TGCGCCAGCAGCCACAGGGGGGCTACTAATGAAAAACTGTTTTTT. Residues: CASSHRGATNEKLFF.

This chain links TRBV2 with TRBJ1-2, with TRBD1 as a possible D gene (5 bases). Germline CDR1 is SNHLY and CDR2 is FYNNEI. V lost 6 bases and J 0 bases, leaving 14 bases between the germline ends. CDR3 size: 15 residues. The CDR3 here is CASSNKGLANYGYTF. DNA for the CDR3: TGTGCCAGCAGCAACAAGGGGTTAGCTAACTATGGCTACACCTTC. The entire variable domain, with the rest obtained from reference TRBV2 and TRBJ1-2, is as follows: EPEVTQTPSHQVTQMGQEVILRCVPISNHLYFYWYRQILGQKVEFLVSFYNNEISEKSEIFDDQFSVERPDGSNFTLKIRSTKLEDSAMYFCASSNKGLANYGYTFGSGTRLTVV.

The chain is built from TRBV7-8 and TRBJ2-7; TRBD2 matches at 8 bases. J gave up 0 bases and V 5 bases, and 9 bases lay outside the gene matches. The CDR3 has 16 amino acids. Germline lookup yields CDR1 SGHVS and CDR2 FQNEAQ. CDR3 in DNA: TGTGCCAGCAGCCCCATGAGCGGGGGCTACTCCTACGAGCAGTACTTC. Amino acid sequence: CASSPMSGGYSYEQYF.

The chain uses TRBV27 and TRBJ1-1; D is possibly TRBD1 (6 bases). Between the trimmed V and J ends, which lost 6 bases and 5 bases, there was a span of 25 bases. The CDR3 consists of 17 residues. Germline V gene lookup returns CDR1 MNHEY and CDR2 SMNVEV (reference sequence). In nucleotides, the CDR3 is TGTGCCAGCAGGACCGAGCGGGGGGGACAAGGAAGGACTGAAGCTTTCTTT. Residues: CASRTERGGQGRTEAFF.

The chain recombines TRBV6-6 with TRBJ1-1; D might be TRBD1 (6 bases). From germline, CDR1 is MNHNY and CDR2 SVGAGI (reference sequence). V was cut by 2 bases and J by 5 bases, with 15 bases left in between. This CDR3 is 15 amino acids long. CDR3 in amino acids: CASSYPPGGRTEAFF. The DNA of the CDR3 is TGTGCCAGCAGTTACCCGCCCGGGGGCAGGACTGAAGCTTTCTTT.

V is TRBV25-1 and J is TRBJ1-3, with D tentatively TRBD1 (5 bases). The CDR3 contains 14 residues. Trimming stripped 3 bases from V and 0 bases from J, with 6 bases between. Germline CDR1 is MGHDK and CDR2 is SYGVNS. CDR3 nucleotide sequence: TGTGCCAGCAGTGAGACAGTCTCTGGAAACACCATATATTTT. This encodes CASSETVSGNTIYF.

The V and J genes are TRBV6-5 and TRBJ1-2; D may be TRBD1 (5 bases). Germline CDR1 is MNHEY and CDR2 is SVGAGI. With 5 bases removed from V and 3 bases from J, the gap between germline ends came to 16 bases. This CDR3 spans 15 amino acids. The CDR3 bases are TGTGCCAGCAGTCCCGATGCGGGGCACTACTATGGCTACACCTTC. It specifies CASSPDAGHYYGYTF.

The rearrangement joins TRBV7-9 to TRBJ1-5; 10 bases map to TRBD1. The CDR3 spans 15 residues. Germline loops: CDR1 SEHNR, CDR2 FQNEAQ (reference sequence). The junction had 11 bases not matched to a gene; V was cut back by 8 bases and J by 7 bases. DNA of the CDR3: TGTGCCAGCGCGACCGGGACAGGGGCAAACCAGCCCCAGCATTTT. Its protein product is CASATGTGANQPQHF.

This rearrangement joins TRBV27 to TRBJ1-5, with 8 bases lining up with TRBD1. Germline loops: CDR1 MNHEY, CDR2 SMNVEV (reference sequence). CDR3 size: 16 residues. V dropped 6 bases and J dropped 2; count of bases not matched to a gene: 9. CDR3 in amino acids: CASRPQGASGNQPQHF. In nucleotides, the CDR3 is TGTGCCAGCAGACCTCAGGGGGCAAGCGGCAATCAGCCCCAGCATTTT.

V and J are TRBV29-1 and TRBJ2-1; D is possibly TRBD1 (6 bases). The germline V and J ends were trimmed by 4 bases and 2 bases, with 21 bases remaining between them. The CDR3 has 17 residues. Looked up from germline, CDR1 is SQVTM and CDR2 is ANQGSEA. The CDR3 nucleotides read TGCAGCGTTGGTATCAAATGGACAGATTTACCCTACAATGAGCAGTTCTTC. This encodes CSVGIKWTDLPYNEQFF.

This chain's CDR3 is CASSPTGTGLFF. Here the CDR3 DNA reads TGTGCCAGCAGCCCGACGGGGACAGGGCTGTTTTTT. This chain connects TRBV27 to TRBJ1-4, with TRBD1 matching over 9 bases. This CDR3 spans 12 amino acids. Germline CDR1 and CDR2: MNHEY and SMNVEV (reference sequence). The J segment lost 14 bases and the V segment lost 6 bases, leaving 7 bases of the junction unmatched.

The CDR3 protein is CASSLAQGGANQPQHF. The DNA for the CDR3 is TGTGCCAGCAGCTTAGCGCAAGGGGGGGCGAATCAGCCCCAGCATTTT. V gene TRBV7-9 combines with J gene TRBJ1-5, with D possibly TRBD1 on 6 matching bases. CDR3 length: 16 amino acids. Trimming took 0 bases from V and 4 from J, leaving 13 bases between them. From germline, CDR1 is SEHNR and CDR2 FQNEAQ (reference sequence).

J is TRBJ2-3 and V is TRBV5-4, with 7 positions matching TRBD2. J lost 7 bases, V lost 4 bases, and 18 bases had no gene match. The CDR3 covers 17 residues. CDR1 and CDR2 from the germline V gene are SGHNT and YYREEE (reference sequence). The CDR3 DNA sequence: TGTGCCAGCAGCCGTAGTGGAGGCGGGGGAGGCATGAATACGCAGTATTTT. Its translation: CASSRSGGGGGMNTQYF.

The CDR3 is CASSEVPGDQPQHF. In nucleotides, the CDR3 is TGTGCCAGCAGTGAAGTTCCAGGTGATCAGCCCCAGCATTTT. The chain has TRBV2 and TRBJ1-5, with D unresolved. The CDR3 has 14 amino acids. CDR1 and CDR2 from the germline V gene are SNHLY and FYNNEI. Trimming pared 1 base from V and 5 bases from J, leaving 9 bases between.

The genes are TRBV5-1 and TRBJ2-3, with 7 bases identical to TRBD2. J lost 5 bases, V lost 0 bases, and 6 bases had no gene match. The CDR3 sequence is 15 residues long. From germline, CDR1 is SGHRS and CDR2 YFSETQ. The CDR3 spells CASSLGGGVRDTQYF. The CDR3 region has the DNA TGCGCCAGCAGCTTGGGGGGAGGGGTAAGAGATACGCAGTATTTT.

A single count supports this clone. V usage is TRBV5-4 and J usage is TRBJ1-2; D is undetermined. The CDR3 is made up of 14 amino acids. V was pared by 0 bases and J by 4 bases, with 10 bases between. Germline CDR1 SGHNT, CDR2 YYREEE (reference sequence). CDR3 nucleotides: TGTGCCAGCAGCTTGGAACAGTGGGGCTATGGCTACACCTTC. Translation gives CASSLEQWGYGYTF.

The chain links TRBV7-9 to TRBJ1-2; D gene ambiguous. V lost 4 bases, J lost 8 bases, and 29 bases lay in between. The CDR3 has 18 amino acids. Germline V gene lookup returns CDR1 SEHNR and CDR2 FQNEAQ (reference sequence). Here the CDR3 DNA reads TGTGCCAGCAGCTCCATCTCCCCGGGCCCCGGTTTCCATCGGGGCTACACCTTC. Translated: CASSSISPGPGFHRGYTF.